This T cell receptor beta chain emerged from a study of PD-1 blockade in classical Hodgkin lymphoma. This CDR3 contains 16 residues. V gave up 8 bases and J gave up 2 bases; unmatched junction bases: 11. Germline V gives CDR1 SGHRS, CDR2 YFSETQ. TCRdb keeps only in-frame clones here, not all; method: immunoSEQ multiplex PCR. The repertoire holds tens of thousands of clones, with more than 75% as singletons. About this clone itself: The antigen remains undetermined.

General study points: By C4D1, diversity of CD4+ TCRs had risen significantly, whereas that of CD8+ TCRs had not. Reports indicated that newly diagnosed patients had lower baseline TCR diversity than healthy donors did. Exclusion covered patients beginning nivolumab under 1 year post-ASCT.

Every single patient, without exception, relapsed after autologous stem cell transplantation, and brentuximab vedotin exposure varied. The sequence derives from a human donor with classical Hodgkin lymphoma. This chain connects TRBV5-1 to TRBJ2-1, with TRBD2 matching over 9 bases. This sample comprised peripheral blood mononuclear cells (PBMCs), obtained at baseline. The CDR3 loop is CASTWSGGTTYNEQFF. Here the CDR3 DNA reads TGCGCCAGTACCTGGAGCGGGGGGACCACCTACAATGAGCAGTTCTTC.